This T cell receptor beta chain comes out of a study of neurological immune-mediated disorders. Whole-study results and caveats: Falling below healthy controls, multiple sclerosis showed the least TCR clonal expansion, while HTLV-1-associated myelopathy showed the most.

Time point indicated: technical triplicate 3. Unsorted libraries used 2 million PBMCs kept at -80 degrees C. This clonotype was seen ten or more times. Its specificity is not known. The CDR3 length is 14 residues. Between the trimmed V and J ends, which lost 4 bases and 5 bases, there was a span of 15 bases. Germline CDR1 and CDR2: SGHRS and YFSETQ. The making of cDNA relied on 5'RACE with 10-nucleotide random UMIs. TCRdb used MiXCR to reprocess the 5' RACE reads, holding one entry per CDR3 protein. Here the sample spans around 47,000 distinct CDR3 sequences, around a fifth being singletons. The sample was PBMCs. The TCR sequence derives from a man in his 60s with HTLV-1-associated myelopathy (HAM/TSP). The J gene is TRBJ1-2, the V gene TRBV5-1, with D possibly being TRBD1 (6 bases). The DNA for the CDR3 is TGCGCCAGCAGCCAAGGATCTGGACAGTATGGCTACACCTTC. Translation: CASSQGSGQYGYTF.